These 30 T cell receptor beta chains share one sample of origin, sequenced in a study of persistence of HIV-infected CD4 T cells. Cells were stimulated with CMV-infected fibroblast lysates at 10 ug/mL. Responding CD4+ T cells were sorted by upregulation of both CD40 ligand and CD69. No antigens are known for them. Sequencing used immunoSEQ version 4 in survey mode. Sequencing was performed with immunoSEQ multiplex PCR; in TCRdb, only in-frame clones are kept and a portion is missing. Of about 7,000 clones detected, approximately 81% appear once; the ten largest clones hold around 71%. Sample: CD4+ T cells sorted from PBMCs after approximately 20-hour stimulation, taken from a patient who received antiretroviral therapy. These receptors were obtained from an adult woman with HIV who was CMV-seropositive.

J is TRBJ1-1 and V is TRBV3-1 (or the pseudogene TRBV3-2); D is uncertain. Germline lookup yields CDR1 LGHDT and CDR2 YNNKEL (reference sequence). V was pared by 0 bases and J by 11 bases, with 13 bases between. The CDR3 extends over 13 amino acids. The CDR3: CASSQDHFVRAFF. CDR3 sequence (DNA): TGTGCCAGCAGCCAAGATCACTTCGTCCGGGCTTTCTTT.

The chain employs TRBV11-3 and TRBJ2-7, with TRBD1 matching 9 bases. CDR3 length: 15 residues. Germline trimming cut 1 base from V and 4 bases from J; bases unmatched to any gene: 5. The germline gives CDR1 SGHNT, CDR2 YENEEA. The CDR3 DNA follows: TGTGCCAGCAGCTTAGGTGTACAGGGGGCTTACGAGCAGTACTTC. Translating gives CASSLGVQGAYEQYF. Full variable domain (remainder filled in from reference TRBV11-3 and TRBJ2-7): EAGVVQSPRYKIIEKKQPVAFWCNPISGHNTLYWYLQNLGQGPELLIRYENEEAVDDSQLPKDRFSAERLKGVDSTLKIQPAELGDSAVYLCASSLGVQGAYEQYFGPGTRLTVT.

This chain joins TRBV18 and TRBJ2-3; a possible D gene is TRBD1 (6 bases). The germline V gene encodes CDR1 KGHSH and CDR2 LQKENI. The germline V and J ends were trimmed by 3 bases and 0 bases, with 10 bases remaining between them. The CDR3 extends over 15 amino acids. The DNA for the CDR3 is TGTGCCAGCTCACCCCGGACAGCTAGCACAGATACGCAGTATTTT. Its translation is CASSPRTASTDTQYF.

The chain has TRBV24-1 and TRBJ2-1, with TRBD1 matching over 7 bases. The trim removed 5 bases at V and 6 bases at J, leaving 6 bases unmatched. Germline assignment: CDR1 KGHDR and CDR2 SFDVKD. This CDR3 contains 14 residues. The CDR3 sequence: CATSGGGGLNEQFF. CDR3 DNA sequence: TGTGCCACCAGTGGAGGGGGCGGGCTCAATGAGCAGTTCTTC.

The chain has TRBV7-7 and TRBJ2-7; either TRBD1 or TRBD2 may supply D (8 bases each). Between the trimmed V and J ends, which lost 1 base and 4 bases, there was a span of 20 bases. CDR1 and CDR2 from the germline V gene are SSHAT and FNYEAQ (reference sequence). This CDR3 spans 17 amino acids. As DNA, the CDR3 is TGTGCCAGCAGCTTAGGGACAGGGCCGGCTAGCGGGTACGAGCAGTACTTC. Protein sequence: CASSLGTGPASGYEQYF.

As concerns this clone: One end of the junction fails to match germline, which may point to a read error. The rearrangement links TRBV29-1 to TRBJ1-2; D is uncertain. Per germline, CDR1 SQVTM and CDR2 ANQGSEA. The CDR3 sequence is 12 residues long. CDR3 DNA: TGCAGCGTTGAACCCCCCGGAGGGAAACTAGACTTC. Its translation is CSVEPPGGKLDF. Supplemented by reference TRBV29-1 and TRBJ1-2, the full variable domain reads SAVISQKPSRDICQRGTSLTIQCQVDSQVTMMFWYRQQPGQSLTLIATANQGSEATYESGFVIDKFPISRPNLTFSTLTVSNMSPEDSSIYLCSVEPPGGKLDFGSGTRLTVV.

This rearrangement joins TRBV6-6 to TRBJ1-1; TRBD1 agrees at 7 bases. CDR3 length: 13 residues. From germline, CDR1 is MNHNY and CDR2 SVGAGI (reference sequence). The V gene end was trimmed by 5 bases and the J gene end by 5 bases; junction bases not matched to a gene: 5. This chain's CDR3 is CASSLDRVTEAFF. The CDR3 nucleotides read TGTGCCAGCAGTCTAGACAGGGTGACTGAAGCTTTCTTT.

This clone was found a few times. The genes are TRBV18 and TRBJ1-2; possible D gene TRBD1, 6 bases. The CDR3 sequence is 13 residues long. V was pared by 6 bases and J by 6 bases, with 14 bases between. Looked up from germline, CDR1 is KGHSH and CDR2 is LQKENI. In DNA, the CDR3 is TGTGCCAGCTCGCTGGACAGTTCGCATGGCTACACCTTC. Its translation: CASSLDSSHGYTF. Full variable domain (missing parts from reference TRBV18 and TRBJ1-2): NAGVMQNPRHLVRRRGQEARLRCSPMKGHSHVYWYRQLPEEGLKFMVYLQKENIIDESGMPKERFSAEFPKEGPSILRIQQVVRGDSAAYFCASSLDSSHGYTFGSGTRLTVV.

This chain connects TRBV11-3 to TRBJ2-5; the match to TRBD2 covers 10 bases. Trimming took 3 bases from V and 5 from J; bases not matched to a gene: 6. The CDR3 length is 15 residues. The germline CDR1 and CDR2 sequences are SGHNT and YENEEA. CDR3 residues: CASSFPSGGRETQYF. The DNA of the CDR3 is TGTGCCAGCAGCTTTCCTAGCGGGGGAAGGGAGACCCAGTACTTC.

The chain carries TRBV5-4 and TRBJ2-7, with D possibly being TRBD2 (5 bases). Trimming removed 0 bases from V and 2 bases from J, with 12 bases in between. Germline CDR1 and CDR2: SGHNT and YYREEE (reference sequence). CDR3 length: 15 residues. CDR3 nucleotide sequence: TGTGCCAGCAGCTTGGGGGCGGGCCTTACCTACGAGCAGTACTTC. This encodes CASSLGAGLTYEQYF.

This chain uses TRBV5-5 with TRBJ1-2; D is uncertain. The CDR3 covers 15 residues. Germline V CDR1 and CDR2: SGHKS, YYEKEE (reference sequence). V was pared by 4 bases and J by 8 bases, with 21 bases between. CDR3 sequence: CASSPAPPALEGYTF. CDR3 DNA: TGTGCCAGCAGCCCAGCGCCTCCGGCATTAGAAGGCTACACCTTC.

This clone was counted a single time. J is TRBJ2-3 and V is TRBV6-2 or TRBV6-3; no clear D gene. CDR3 size: 14 residues. Looked up from germline, CDR1 is MNHEY and CDR2 is SVGEGT. V lost 6 bases and J lost 0, with 10 bases in between. CDR3 sequence (DNA): TGTGCCAGCAGCCCCTCAAGAAGCACAGATACGCAGTATTTT. This encodes CASSPSRSTDTQYF.

The rearrangement joins TRBV18 to TRBJ1-1; weak D call: TRBD1 (6 bases). V lost 2 bases to trimming and J lost 5 bases, with 18 bases between them. The germline CDR1 and CDR2 sequences are KGHSH and LQKENI. The CDR3 consists of 16 residues. CDR3 in DNA: TGTGCCAGCTCACCAACGGGGGGCAGGGTTAAGACTGAAGCTTTCTTT. This sequence encodes CASSPTGGRVKTEAFF.

The gene calls are TRBV28 and TRBJ2-7; D might be TRBD1 (5 bases). CDR3 length: 13 residues. V was pared by 5 bases and J by 5 bases, with 13 bases between. Per germline, CDR1 MDHEN and CDR2 SYDVKM. The CDR3 DNA sequence: TGTGCCAGCAGTATCCAGGGTCCCCACGAGCAGTACTTC. Translated: CASSIQGPHEQYF. Filled out from reference TRBV28 and TRBJ2-7, the complete variable domain reads DVKVTQSSRYLVKRTGEKVFLECVQDMDHENMFWYRQDPGLGLRLIYFSYDVKMKEKGDIPEGYSVSREKKERFSLILESASTNQTSMYLCASSIQGPHEQYFGPGTRLTVT.

The V gene is TRBV28, the J gene TRBJ2-5, with TRBD2 matching over 10 bases. V lost 6 bases and J lost 2; bases outside the gene matches: 6. CDR1 is MDHEN, CDR2 SYDVKM, per germline. This CDR3 region has 15 residues. The CDR3 nucleotides read TGTGCCAGCAGCCCGGGACTAGCGAAACAAGAGACCCAGTACTTC. Amino acids: CASSPGLAKQETQYF.

The chain carries TRBV15 and TRBJ1-2; 9 nucleotides match TRBD1. CDR3 length equals 15 residues. V shed 3 bases and J 4 bases; nucleotides not matched to a gene: 6. CDR1 is LNHNV, CDR2 YYDKDF, per germline (reference sequence). The CDR3 protein is CATSRGQGNLYGYTF. The CDR3 nucleotides are TGTGCCACCAGCAGGGGACAGGGAAACCTCTATGGCTACACCTTC.

The chain has TRBV29-1 and TRBJ2-5, with 8 bases fitting TRBD1. The V gene's germline CDR1 is SQVTM and CDR2 ANQGSEA. CDR3 size: 10 residues. V lost 8 bases and J lost 4; bases outside the gene matches: 0. CDR3 protein: CSTGGETQYF. The CDR3 nucleotides read TGCAGCACAGGGGGAGAGACCCAGTACTTC.

The rearrangement uses TRBV3-1 (or the pseudogene TRBV3-2) and TRBJ2-1, with D unclear. Trimming removed 0 bases at V and 7 bases at J, with 7 bases between. Germline V gene data show CDR1 as LGHDT and CDR2 as YNNKEL (reference sequence). The length of the CDR3 is 13 residues. The CDR3 DNA sequence: TGTGCCAGCAGCCAAGACAGGTTGAATGAGCAGTTCTTC. It is translated as CASSQDRLNEQFF.

This clone has only a few counts. The V gene is TRBV10-3, the J gene TRBJ1-2, with D tentatively TRBD1 (6 bases). This CDR3 contains 13 residues. The germline V and J ends were trimmed by 8 bases and 4 bases, with 14 bases remaining between them. CDR1 and CDR2 from the germline V gene are ENHRY and SYGVKD. The CDR3 reads CAIEGGLAYGYTF. The CDR3 DNA is TGTGCCATCGAAGGGGGTCTGGCCTATGGCTACACCTTC.

This clone was seen once. The chain is built from TRBV10-3 and TRBJ1-1; a possible D gene is TRBD1 (6 bases). The germline CDR1 and CDR2 sequences are ENHRY and SYGVKD. CDR3 length: 13 residues. Between the trimmed V and J ends, which lost 11 bases and 1 base, there was a span of 14 bases. CDR3 amino acids: CAVLGGPNTEAFF. CDR3 DNA sequence: TGTGCCGTTCTAGGGGGGCCGAACACTGAAGCTTTCTTT.

This chain links TRBV6-6 with TRBJ2-7; 15 bases fit TRBD2. Germline trimming cut 5 bases from V and 6 bases from J; bases unmatched to any gene: 11. Germline V gene sequence: CDR1 MNHNY, CDR2 SVGAGI (reference sequence). The CDR3 spans 17 residues. The CDR3, as DNA: TGTGCCAGCAGTCGGACTAGCGGGAGGGCCGATGTGGTCGAGCAGTACTTC. Translated: CASSRTSGRADVVEQYF.

As DNA, the CDR3 is TGTGCCAGCAGAGAAACTAGCACAGATACGCAGTATTTT. Translated, it gives CASRETSTDTQYF. The rearrangement links TRBV6-4 to TRBJ2-3, with no clear D. Trimming took 6 bases from V and 0 from J, leaving 7 bases between them. The CDR3 has 13 residues. Germline V gives CDR1 MRHNA, CDR2 SNTAGT.

V usage is TRBV5-1 and J usage is TRBJ2-7; 7 bases line up with TRBD1. Germline CDR1 SGHRS, CDR2 YFSETQ. The CDR3 covers 14 residues. The V gene end was trimmed by 4 bases and the J gene end by 3 bases; junction bases not matched to a gene: 7. In DNA form, the CDR3 reads TGCGCCAGCAGCGTGATGGGACAGAACTACGAGCAGTACTTC. As protein: CASSVMGQNYEQYF.

This clone has only one observation. CDR3 residues: CAWSVRVRTKSNEQFF. In nucleotides, the CDR3 is TGTGCCTGGAGTGTACGGGTCAGGACGAAGTCGAATGAGCAGTTCTTC. The rearrangement links TRBV30 to TRBJ2-1; no firm D call. Trimming stripped 0 bases from V and 7 bases from J, with 19 bases between. This CDR3 comprises 16 residues. The germline V gene encodes CDR1 GTSNPN and CDR2 SVGIG (reference sequence).

The chain recombines TRBV19 with TRBJ1-1, with 12 bases fitting TRBD1. CDR3 size: 14 residues. Germline V gene lookup returns CDR1 LNHDA and CDR2 SQIVND (reference sequence). Losses at the gene ends were 7 bases for V and 6 bases for J; bases not matched to a gene: 6. For the CDR3, the DNA is TGTGCCAGTAATGGGGGACAGGGGGCCGCTGAAGCTTTCTTT. It translates to CASNGGQGAAEAFF.

This clone was seen once. V gene TRBV5-6 combines with J gene TRBJ1-2; D gene uncertain. Between the trimmed V and J ends, which lost 0 bases and 4 bases, there was a span of 7 bases. Germline values: CDR1 SGHDT, CDR2 YYEEEE. The CDR3 has 13 amino acids. CDR3 sequence reads: CASSLGQVYGYTF. The CDR3 DNA reads as TGTGCCAGCAGCTTGGGGCAAGTCTATGGCTACACCTTC.

The V call is TRBV5-1, the J call TRBJ1-1, with TRBD1 identical over 8 bases. Germline CDR1 reads SGHRS; CDR2 reads YFSETQ. CDR3 size: 18 residues. Trimming removed 3 bases from V and 1 base from J; junction bases left unmatched: 14. CDR3 in DNA: TGCGCCAGCAGCTCCGCCCGGACAGGGAACGCGCGGAACACTGAAGCTTTCTTT. Translating gives CASSSARTGNARNTEAFF.

This chain joins TRBV10-3 and TRBJ2-5; 9 bases are a match to TRBD1. Germline CDR1 and CDR2: ENHRY and SYGVKD. The CDR3 totals 14 residues. The CDR3 sequence is CASRTGVLQETQYF. CDR3 bases: TGTGCGTCTAGGACAGGGGTTTTGCAGGAGACCCAGTACTTC.

The chain has TRBV19 and TRBJ2-1, with no clear D. The germline V gene encodes CDR1 LNHDA and CDR2 SQIVND (reference sequence). The germline V and J ends were trimmed by 5 bases and 7 bases, with 6 bases remaining between them. This CDR3 is 11 amino acids long. The CDR3 DNA reads as TGTGCCAGTAGTCTCAATAATGAGCAGTTCTTC. Translation gives CASSLNNEQFF.

The chain recombines TRBV28 with TRBJ2-7; 8 bases map to TRBD2. Per germline, CDR1 MDHEN and CDR2 SYDVKM. The CDR3 consists of 16 residues. J gave up 3 bases and V 8 bases, and 15 bases lay outside the gene matches. The CDR3, as DNA: TGTGCCAGCCTATCCCCTTCAGCGGGAGACCACTACGAGCAGTACTTC. It is translated as CASLSPSAGDHYEQYF. Supplemented by reference TRBV28 and TRBJ2-7, the full variable domain reads DVKVTQSSRYLVKRTGEKVFLECVQDMDHENMFWYRQDPGLGLRLIYFSYDVKMKEKGDIPEGYSVSREKKERFSLILESASTNQTSMYLCASLSPSAGDHYEQYFGPGTRLTVT.